This record looks at one T cell receptor (beta chain) sequence and its context. As processed by the authors: From reference gene primer amplification, estimates of nucleated cell counts were derived. Here immunoSEQ multiplex PCR was the method, and the copy in TCRdb shows in-frame clones only, minus some. V, J and clone size are taken as reported in that table, and D and trimming were inferred from the DNA itself. The data show approximately 52,000 clones, with approximately 84% seen just once and around 15% held by the top ten. This sample is drawn from a study of blood T cell repertoires in COVID-19. About the study: Sample material is recorded as cDNA or gDNA derived from T cells, B-cell-depleted T cells, or PBMCs.

Source material: peripheral blood. This receptor was taken from a human donor with active COVID-19. The donor label of this sample is uncertain.

The CDR3 is CASSLGGDHGYTF. The CDR3, as DNA: TGTGCCAGCAGCTTAGGGGGCGACCATGGCTACACCTTC. The chain recombines TRBV7-9 with TRBJ1-2, with D maybe TRBD1 (5 bases). CDR3 length: 13 residues. CDR1 and CDR2 from the germline V gene are SEHNR and FQNEAQ (reference sequence). Between the trimmed V and J ends, which lost 1 base and 6 bases, there was a span of 9 bases.